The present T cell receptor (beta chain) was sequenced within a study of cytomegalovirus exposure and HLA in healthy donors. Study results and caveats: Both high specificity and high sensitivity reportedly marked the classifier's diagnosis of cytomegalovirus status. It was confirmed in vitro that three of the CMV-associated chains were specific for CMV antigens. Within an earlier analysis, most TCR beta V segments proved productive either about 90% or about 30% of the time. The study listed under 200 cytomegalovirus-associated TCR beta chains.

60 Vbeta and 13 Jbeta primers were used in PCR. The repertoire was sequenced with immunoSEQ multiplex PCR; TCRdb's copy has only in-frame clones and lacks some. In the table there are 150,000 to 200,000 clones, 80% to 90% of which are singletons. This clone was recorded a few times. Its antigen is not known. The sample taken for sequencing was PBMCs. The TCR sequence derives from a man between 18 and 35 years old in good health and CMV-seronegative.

CDR3 amino acids: CASSISGTSTDTQYF. The CDR3 region has the DNA TGTGCCAGTAGTATTTCCGGGACTAGCACAGATACGCAGTATTTT. The chain recombines TRBV19 with TRBJ2-3, with TRBD2 as a possible D gene (6 bases). Per germline, CDR1 LNHDA and CDR2 SQIVND (reference sequence). V was clipped by 3 bases and J by 0 bases, with 10 bases between them. CDR3 size: 15 residues.